Listed below are T cell receptor beta chains from one sample, sequenced in a study of T cells in Graves' hyperthyroidism and ophthalmopathy. TCRdb independently ran MiXCR on the multiplex PCR reads; one entry per CDR3 protein. Here the sample spans around 660,000 distinct CDR3 sequences, nearly 45% being singletons. The specimen was peripheral blood or thyroid tissue (not recorded which). The receptors here all came from an adult man with Graves' disease, either hyperthyroidism or ophthalmopathy (not recorded which). Each CDR3 is given with its conserved first and last residue. A D gene is named only where the DNA matches it firmly. The listing skips clone size in some rows; elsewhere it reads once, few, many or a size class.

D: NA; J: TRBJ1-5; V: TRBV11-1; size: NA; DNA: TGTGCCAGCAGTGTACACAGGGATCAGCCCCAGCATTTT; CDR3: CASSVHRDQPQHF
D: NA; J: TRBJ1-3; V: TRBV7-2; size: few; DNA: TGTGCCAGCAGCTTAGGAGTTAATATTGGAAACACCATATATTTT; CDR3: CASSLGVNIGNTIYF
D: NA; J: TRBJ2-7; V: TRBV5-1; size: NA; DNA: TGTGCCAGCAGCCAAGTGAGCGGTGCCTACGAGCAGTACTTC; CDR3: CASSQVSGAYEQYF
D: NA; J: TRBJ2-5; V: TRBV12-3/TRBV12-4; size: NA; DNA: TGTGCCAGCAGTTTGCCCCCCTTTCGTAGAGGGATTTGGCAAGAGACCCAGTACTTC; CDR3: CASSLPPFRRGIWQETQYF
D: TRBD1; J: TRBJ2-2; V: TRBV7-2; size: once; DNA: TGTGCCAGCAGCTCGGGACAGACCACCGGGGAGCTGTTTTTT; CDR3: CASSSGQTTGELFF
D: NA; J: TRBJ1-1; V: TRBV10-3; size: many; DNA: TGTGCCATCGGGGCTGGGGGTGTCACTGAAGCTTTCTTT; CDR3: CAIGAGGVTEAFF
D: NA; J: TRBJ2-2; V: TRBV7-9; size: many; DNA: TGTGCCAGCAGCCTCACCTACGGGTTCACCGGGGAGCTGTTTTTT; CDR3: CASSLTYGFTGELFF
D: TRBD1; J: TRBJ2-2; V: TRBV10-3; size: NA; DNA: TGTGCCATCAAAGAGGGGGGACAGGATAACGGGGAGCTGTTTTTT; CDR3: CAIKEGGQDNGELFF
D: NA; J: TRBJ2-7; V: TRBV6-2/TRBV6-3; size: few; DNA: TGTGCCAGCAGTTACGAGACAGATCGTGCCTACGAGCAGTACTTC; CDR3: CASSYETDRAYEQYF
D: TRBD1; J: TRBJ1-2; V: TRBV29-1; size: NA; DNA: TGCAGCCCCTGGACAGGGTGGGACTATGGCTACACCTTC; CDR3: CSPWTGWDYGYTF
D: NA; J: TRBJ2-1; V: TRBV7-3; size: NA; DNA: TGTGCCAGCAGCTTGGATGGGTATGAGCAGTTCTTC; CDR3: CASSLDGYEQFF
D: TRBD2; J: TRBJ2-7; V: TRBV20-1; size: NA; DNA: TGCAGTGCCAGGACTAGCGGGAGTTACAATGAGCAGTACTTC; CDR3: CSARTSGSYNEQYF
D: NA; J: TRBJ1-4; V: TRBV6-5; size: NA; DNA: TGTGCCAGCAGTCCTTCCCCCCAGGGAGCTAATGAAAAACTGTTTTTT; CDR3: CASSPSPQGANEKLFF
D: NA; J: TRBJ1-1; V: TRBV6-1; size: NA; DNA: TGTGCCAGCAGGGAAAGCTCAGACACTGAAGCTTTCTTT; CDR3: CASRESSDTEAFF
D: NA; J: TRBJ1-2; V: TRBV24-1; size: many; DNA: TGTGCCACCAGTGGGACAGCGTCCTATGGCTACACCTTC; CDR3: CATSGTASYGYTF
D: NA; J: TRBJ1-4; V: TRBV29-1; size: few; DNA: TGCAGCGTTGAGGGACCCGGGAGGGAAAAACTGTTTTTT; CDR3: CSVEGPGREKLFF
D: NA; J: TRBJ1-2; V: TRBV4-3; size: few; DNA: TGCGCCAGCAGCCAAGTGGTCGCAAACTATGGCTACACCTTC; CDR3: CASSQVVANYGYTF
D: NA; J: TRBJ2-3; V: TRBV7-2; size: few; DNA: TGTGCCAGCAGCTTAACGGGACACACAGATACGCAGTATTTT; CDR3: CASSLTGHTDTQYF
D: NA; J: TRBJ1-6; V: TRBV25-1; size: NA; DNA: TGTGCCGCAATAGACGGGGATAATTCACCCCTCCACTTT; CDR3: CAAIDGDNSPLHF
D: TRBD1; J: TRBJ2-5; V: TRBV29-1; size: NA; DNA: TGCAGCGTGGGACAGGGTACAGGTCAGACCCAGTACTTC; CDR3: CSVGQGTGQTQYF
D: NA; J: TRBJ1-5; V: TRBV2; size: many; DNA: TGTGCCAGCAGTGAAGAGAAGAATCAGCCCCAGCATTTT; CDR3: CASSEEKNQPQHF
D: NA; J: TRBJ1-2; V: TRBV11-2; size: few; DNA: TGTGCCAGCAGCTTAGCACAGGGTAGTAGTGGCTACACCTTC; CDR3: CASSLAQGSSGYTF
D: NA; J: TRBJ1-4; V: TRBV7-9; size: NA; DNA: TGTGCCAGCAGTCAGGCTACAGGAGGCGAAAAACTGTTTTTT; CDR3: CASSQATGGEKLFF
D: TRBD2; J: TRBJ2-7; V: TRBV5-1; size: NA; DNA: TGCGCCAGCAGTTTGTCCTTAGCGGGAGTATCCTACGAGCAGTACTTC; CDR3: CASSLSLAGVSYEQYF
D: NA; J: TRBJ2-7; V: TRBV2; size: once; DNA: TGTGCCAGCAGTGAAGTGACGGGGTCCAACTCCTACGAGCAGTACTTC; CDR3: CASSEVTGSNSYEQYF
D: NA; J: TRBJ2-2; V: TRBV19; size: few; DNA: TGTGCCAGTAGTATCCAGGGTAACACCGGGGAGCTGTTTTTT; CDR3: CASSIQGNTGELFF
D: NA; J: TRBJ1-6; V: TRBV7-9; size: NA; DNA: TGTGCCTGGATCCGTCAGGACGGGAGGAATTCACCCCTCCACTTT; CDR3: CAWIRQDGRNSPLHF
D: NA; J: TRBJ1-5; V: TRBV10-3; size: NA; DNA: TGTGCTCCAAGTCACCGGGACTGGTATAGCAATCAGCCCCAGCATTTT; CDR3: CAPSHRDWYSNQPQHF